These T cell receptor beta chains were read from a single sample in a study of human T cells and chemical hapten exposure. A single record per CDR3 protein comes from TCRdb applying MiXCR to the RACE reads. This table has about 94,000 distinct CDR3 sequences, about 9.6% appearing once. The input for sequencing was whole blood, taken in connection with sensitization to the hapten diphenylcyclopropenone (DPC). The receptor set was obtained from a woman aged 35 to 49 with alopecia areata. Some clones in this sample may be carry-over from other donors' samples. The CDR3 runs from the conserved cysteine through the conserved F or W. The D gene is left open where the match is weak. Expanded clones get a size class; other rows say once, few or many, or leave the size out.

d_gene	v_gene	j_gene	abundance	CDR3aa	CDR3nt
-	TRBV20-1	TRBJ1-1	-	CSASPGAMNTEAFF	TGCAGTGCTAGTCCTGGGGCCATGAACACTGAAGCTTTCTTT
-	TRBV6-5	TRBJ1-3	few	CASSYSAVTIYF	TGTGCCAGCAGTTACTCCGCAGTCACCATATATTTT
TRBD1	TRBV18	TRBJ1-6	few	CASSPRIIGTGDSPLHF	TGTGCCAGCTCACCACGTATTATCGGGACAGGGGATTCACCCCTCCACTTT
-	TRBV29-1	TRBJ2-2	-	CSVGQGNTGELFF	TGCAGCGTTGGGCAGGGTAACACCGGGGAGCTGTTTTTT
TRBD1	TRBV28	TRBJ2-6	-	CASSLGTGFGANVLTF	TGTGCCAGCAGTTTAGGGACAGGGTTCGGGGCCAACGTCCTGACTTTC
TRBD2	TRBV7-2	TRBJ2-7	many	CASSLVTSGAYEQYF	TGTGCCAGCAGCTTAGTCACTAGCGGGGCCTACGAGCAGTACTTC
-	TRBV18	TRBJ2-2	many	CASSTGTTNTGELFF	TGTGCCAGCTCAACCGGGACAACGAACACCGGGGAGCTGTTTTTT
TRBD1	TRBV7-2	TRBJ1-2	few	CASSLEGQWYGYTF	TGTGCCAGCAGCTTAGAGGGACAGTGGTATGGCTACACCTTC
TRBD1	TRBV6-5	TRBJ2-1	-	CASSTRDSSPEQFF	TGTGCCAGCAGTACGAGGGACAGTAGTCCTGAGCAGTTCTTC
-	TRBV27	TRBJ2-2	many	CASSPDEEDRELFF	TGTGCCAGCAGTCCCGACGAGGAGGACCGGGAGCTGTTTTTT
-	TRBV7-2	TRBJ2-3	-	CASSWRGTDTQYF	TGTGCCAGCAGCTGGAGAGGGACAGATACGCAGTATTTT
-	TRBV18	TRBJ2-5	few	CASSPMTETQYF	TGTGCCAGCTCACCGATGACGGAGACCCAGTACTTC
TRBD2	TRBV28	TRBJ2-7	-	CASALAGFSYEQYF	TGTGCCAGCGCCTTAGCGGGATTTTCCTACGAGCAGTACTTC
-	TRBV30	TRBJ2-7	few	CAWSVVRSGEQYF	TGTGCCTGGAGTGTTGTCAGGTCAGGCGAGCAGTACTTC
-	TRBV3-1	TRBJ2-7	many	CASSRTLDEQYF	TGTGCCAGCAGCCGGACCTTAGACGAGCAGTACTTC